This T cell receptor (beta chain) was identified during a study of response to subunit inactivated influenza vaccine. The V gene lost 10 bases and the J gene lost 0 bases, with 13 bases spanning the gap. This CDR3 contains 14 residues. Germline CDR1 is MDHEN and CDR2 is SYDVKM. TCRdb redid the calling of the RT-PCR reads with MiXCR, one entry per CDR3 protein. Of around 600,000 distinct CDR3 sequences detected, about 11% appear once; the ten largest clones hold 9.5% to 11%. The same sample was also studied in work on T cells expressing NK-cell markers. As that study records: It was by 5'RACE template switching with UMIs that TCR beta cDNA was made. In the group of eight sequenced donors, seven were HCMV-seropositive and one was seronegative. For several experiments, T cell sorting was restricted to the alpha-beta TCR population by means of an anti-gamma-delta TCR antibody. The same clonotypes also predominated in the CD3+CD56-NKG2C+ fraction of four donors.

Sample: PBMCs from blood, taken on the day of vaccination. This clonotype was obtained from a man between 45 and 60 years old who received an inactivated influenza vaccine. The chain is built from TRBV28 and TRBJ1-5, with a tentative D call TRBD1 (6 bases). CDR3 DNA: TGTGCCACCATACAGGGAAATAGCAATCAGCCCCAGCATTTT. Translation gives CATIQGNSNQPQHF.